These 30 T cell receptor beta chains share one sample of origin, sequenced in a study of Graves' ophthalmopathy and Graves' hyperthyroidism. As the template, RNA transcripts were used to amplify TCR beta CDR3 regions. First-round RT-PCR employed HTBI primers, with a second-round multiplex PCR after it. TCRdb reprocessed the multiplex PCR reads via MiXCR and lists one record per CDR3 protein. The sample has about 600,000 distinct CDR3 sequences, approximately 37% seen once. The sample consisted of peripheral blood or thyroid tissue (not recorded which). The receptor set was obtained from an adult man with Graves' hyperthyroidism.

This clonotype was seen at least ten times. This chain connects TRBV2 to TRBJ1-1; D is uncertain. Trimming took 8 bases from V and 4 from J, leaving 14 bases between them. Germline V gives CDR1 SNHLY, CDR2 FYNNEI. The CDR3 is made up of 13 amino acids. CDR3: CASQEWGFTEAFF. For the CDR3, the DNA is TGTGCCAGCCAAGAATGGGGTTTCACTGAAGCTTTCTTT.

This clonotype showed up many times. The chain combines TRBV27 with TRBJ1-2, with 11 bases that match TRBD1. The germline CDR1 and CDR2 sequences are MNHEY and SMNVEV (reference sequence). Trimming removed 2 bases from V and 6 bases from J; junction bases left unmatched: 5. CDR3 length: 15 residues. CDR3 bases: TGTGCCAGCAGTTTAGGACAGGGGGCTTTCGATGGCTACACCTTC. Translation: CASSLGQGAFDGYTF.

This clonotype showed up many times. V gene TRBV10-3 combines with J gene TRBJ1-1, with D possibly being TRBD1 (5 bases). With 6 bases removed from V and 3 bases from J, the gap between germline ends came to 11 bases. The CDR3 extends over 13 amino acids. Germline V lookup: CDR1 ENHRY, CDR2 SYGVKD. This CDR3 is CAIRSGRDTEAFF. The CDR3 nucleotides read TGTGCCATCAGGTCAGGGCGTGACACTGAAGCTTTCTTT.

V is TRBV2 and J is TRBJ1-2; 10 nucleotides agree with TRBD1. Germline loops: CDR1 SNHLY, CDR2 FYNNEI. V was clipped by 4 bases and J by 2 bases; unmatched bases: 4. The CDR3 contains 15 residues. CDR3 sequence reads: CASSVVGQGNYGYTF. The DNA of the CDR3 is TGTGCCAGCAGTGTGGTGGGACAGGGGAACTATGGCTACACCTTC.

This clonotype has more than one count but fewer than ten. The chain links TRBV6-5 to TRBJ1-5, with 7 bases fitting TRBD1. The CDR3 length is 18 residues. With V trimmed by 0 bases and J by 6 bases, 14 bases remained unmatched. CDR1 is MNHEY, CDR2 SVGAGI, per germline. The CDR3 region is CASSYSKGARNTGQPQHF. The CDR3 DNA is TGTGCCAGCAGTTACTCAAAGGGGGCGCGGAATACAGGTCAGCCCCAGCATTTT.

This clonotype was seen repeatedly, ten times or more. An end of the junction differs from the germline gene, which may be a read error. The J gene is TRBJ2-2, the V gene TRBV7-7; D uncertain. Germline V gene sequence: CDR1 SSHAT, CDR2 FNYEAQ (reference sequence). The CDR3 loop spans 12 amino acids. The CDR3 DNA sequence: TGTGCTAGCAGCAAAAAGTTCGGGGAGCTGTTTTTT. This encodes CASSKKFGELFF.

The chain is built from TRBV19 and TRBJ2-7; the match to TRBD1 covers 10 bases. The end of the DNA is better explained by TRBJ2-1, so the J call may be wrong. Germline-derived CDR1 and CDR2 are LNHDA and SQIVND (reference sequence). The CDR3 loop spans 15 amino acids. This CDR3 reads CASSISGTGVGEQFF. The CDR3 DNA sequence: TGTGCCAGTAGTATCTCCGGGACAGGGGTGGGTGAGCAGTTCTTC.

This clonotype was counted at least ten times. This chain connects TRBV6-4 to TRBJ1-6; no clear D gene. V gave up 2 bases and J gave up 7 bases, with 9 bases separating them. The CDR3 extends over 14 amino acids. From germline, CDR1 is MRHNA and CDR2 SNTAGT. The CDR3: CASSDPAGNSPLHF. DNA for the CDR3: TGTGCCAGCAGTGACCCCGCAGGAAATTCACCCCTCCACTTT.

This clonotype has just one count. The chain joins TRBV15 to TRBJ1-4, with unresolved D. Trimming took off 0 bases at V and 14 bases at J, with 13 bases between the two ends. Germline lookup yields CDR1 LNHNV and CDR2 YYDKDF (reference sequence). This CDR3 has 13 amino acids. Here the CDR3 DNA reads TGTGCCACCAGCAGAGATTCTTTGGGGTGGCTGTTTTTT. It specifies CATSRDSLGWLFF.

Regarding this clonotype: It may be a read error: a sequence one base away is much more abundant. V is TRBV4-1 and J is TRBJ1-3; 8 bases are shared with TRBD1. The CDR3 runs to 16 residues. Germline CDR1 is MGHRA and CDR2 is YSYEKL. CDR3 DNA sequence: TGCGCCAGCAGCCAACCGGGACAGGACTCTGGAAACATCATATATTTT. Translation gives CASSQPGQDSGNIIYF.

This clonotype has a handful of counts. The chain links TRBV12-3 or TRBV12-4 to TRBJ1-4; 9 bases are shared with TRBD1. This CDR3 comprises 14 residues. V shed 7 bases, J shed 7 bases, and the junction held 7 bases outside the gene matches. CDR3 amino acids: CASTSDRGSEKLFF. The CDR3 region has the DNA TGTGCCAGCACCTCGGACAGGGGTTCTGAAAAACTGTTTTTT.

This chain connects TRBV7-9 to TRBJ2-7; 10 nucleotides align to TRBD1. Germline loops: CDR1 SEHNR, CDR2 FQNEAQ (reference sequence). CDR3 size: 13 residues. The ends lost 6 bases at V and 3 bases at J; junction bases unmatched: 2. This CDR3 is CASRGQGDYEQYF. The CDR3 nucleotides read TGTGCCAGCAGAGGACAGGGGGACTACGAGCAGTACTTC.

This clonotype was counted ten times or more. The V and J genes are TRBV9 and TRBJ2-5; maybe TRBD2 (5 bases). CDR3 length equals 15 residues. V was cut by 2 bases and J by 0 bases, with 11 bases left in between. From germline, CDR1 is SGDLS and CDR2 YYNGEE. CDR3 protein: CASSVYGEYQETQYF. CDR3 in DNA: TGTGCCAGCAGCGTTTACGGGGAGTACCAAGAGACCCAGTACTTC.

There are a few counts of this clonotype. V is TRBV5-1 and J is TRBJ2-5, with D perhaps matching TRBD1 or TRBD2 (5 bases each). The CDR3 is 15 amino acids. In germline, CDR1 is SGHRS, CDR2 YFSETQ. Trimming pared 0 bases from V and 2 bases from J, leaving 11 bases between. The CDR3 DNA is TGCGCCAGCAGCTTGGGACAGCGGCTGCAAGAGACCCAGTACTTC. It translates to CASSLGQRLQETQYF.

Concerning this clonotype itself: This CDR3 fails to terminate in the conserved phenylalanine or tryptophan, so it likely reflects a read error. This rearrangement joins TRBV3-1 to TRBJ1-2, with D possibly matching TRBD1 (6 bases). Germline assignment: CDR1 LGHDT and CDR2 YNNKEL (reference sequence). The CDR3 sequence is 14 residues long. Trimming removed 0 bases at V and 7 bases at J, with 12 bases between. CDR3 region: CASSQDFGGAGYTL. The CDR3, as DNA: TGTGCCAGCAGCCAAGATTTCGGGGGCGCTGGCTACACCCTC.

This clonotype was detected only a few times. This chain joins TRBV7-9 and TRBJ2-2; 11 nucleotides agree with TRBD2. J gave up 1 base and V 3 bases, and 7 bases lay outside the gene matches. CDR1 and CDR2 (germline): SEHNR, FQNEAQ (reference sequence). The CDR3 loop spans 18 amino acids. Here the CDR3 reads CASSFHLGLAVNTGELFF. CDR3 sequence (DNA): TGTGCCAGCAGCTTTCATTTGGGACTAGCGGTGAACACCGGGGAGCTGTTTTTT.

This clonotype came up a few times. The chain employs TRBV5-1 and TRBJ2-7; TRBD2 aligns across 10 bases. The CDR3 runs 16 residues. The ends lost 0 bases at V and 7 bases at J; junction bases unmatched: 10. Germline-derived CDR1 and CDR2 are SGHRS and YFSETQ. The CDR3 nucleotides are TGCGCCAGCAGCTTGGTCCTAGCGGGAGCATCTCGGGAGCAGTACTTC. It specifies CASSLVLAGASREQYF.

J is TRBJ2-1 and V is TRBV20-1, with 9 nucleotides matching TRBD2. This CDR3 region has 16 residues. Germline V gene sequence: CDR1 DFQATT, CDR2 SNEGSKA (reference sequence). The V and J ends lost 1 base and 6 bases, in that order; junction bases with no gene match: 10. The CDR3 is CSARALAGPPFNEQFF. Written as DNA, the CDR3 is TGCAGTGCTAGAGCGCTAGCGGGACCCCCCTTCAATGAGCAGTTCTTC.

The chain uses TRBV2 and TRBJ1-2; the D gene is possibly TRBD1 (5 bases). The CDR3 is 9 amino acids. V was shortened by 7 bases and J by 11 bases, with 8 bases between the two germline ends. Per germline, CDR1 SNHLY and CDR2 FYNNEI. The CDR3 DNA sequence: TGTGCCAGCACCGACAGATACACCTTC. Its translation: CASTDRYTF.

The V gene is TRBV6-5, the J gene TRBJ2-2; TRBD2 agrees at 7 bases. Germline loops: CDR1 MNHEY, CDR2 SVGAGI. CDR3 length: 17 amino acids. Trimming at V came to 6 bases and at J to 1 base, leaving 11 bases not matched to a gene. CDR3 nucleotide sequence: TGTGCCAGCAGGTTCCGCCCTAGCGGACAGAACACCGGGGAGCTGTTTTTT. Protein product: CASRFRPSGQNTGELFF.

The chain links TRBV7-9 to TRBJ1-2; D not certain. Deletions cut 5 bases from V and 5 bases from J, with 12 bases between. The germline V gene has CDR1 SEHNR and CDR2 FQNEAQ (reference sequence). The CDR3 contains 13 residues. CDR3 in DNA: TGTGCCAGCAGCCAAGGAGCCGGGTATGGCTACACCTTC. Amino acid sequence: CASSQGAGYGYTF.

This CDR3 is CASSFYNEQFF. The CDR3 nucleotides are TGTGCCAGCAGTTTCTACAATGAGCAGTTCTTC. This chain links TRBV12-3 or TRBV12-4 with TRBJ2-7; D gene ambiguous. TRBJ2-1 explains the end of the DNA better; the J call may be wrong. This CDR3 spans 11 amino acids.

This clonotype showed up just a few times. This sequence may be a read error, since a much larger clone differs from it by one base. The chain has TRBV7-9 and TRBJ2-2; tentative D call: TRBD2 (5 bases). This CDR3 region has 14 residues. Per the germline V gene, CDR1 is SEHNR and CDR2 is FQNEAQ (reference sequence). CDR3 loop: CANSLGLDTRELFF. The CDR3 DNA follows: TGTGCCAACAGCTTAGGACTTGACACCAGGGAGCTGTTTTTT.

The rearrangement joins TRBV24-1 to TRBJ2-5, with 8 bases aligning to TRBD2. The CDR3 length is 15 residues. Trimming removed 6 bases from V and 5 bases from J; junction bases left unmatched: 10. Germline values: CDR1 KGHDR, CDR2 SFDVKD. The CDR3 DNA reads TGTGCCACCAGTCGCGGAGCGGGAGATCGGGAGACCCAGTACTTC. It yields the protein CATSRGAGDRETQYF.

This clonotype was observed many times. The genes are TRBV29-1 and TRBJ2-2; TRBD1 might be the D (5 bases). Germline values: CDR1 SQVTM, CDR2 ANQGSEA. CDR3 size: 14 residues. V lost 5 bases and J lost 0, with 10 bases in between. In DNA, the CDR3 is TGCAGCGTTCTTGCGACAGCGAACACCGGGGAGCTGTTTTTT. This codes for CSVLATANTGELFF.

The sample holds many counts of this clonotype. This sequence joins TRBV20-1 and TRBJ1-1; a possible D gene is TRBD1 (6 bases). V was pared by 0 bases and J by 7 bases, with 12 bases between. This CDR3 contains 13 residues. Germline CDR1 DFQATT, CDR2 SNEGSKA (reference sequence). For the CDR3, the DNA is TGCAGTGCTAGAGAGTCAGGGGTTCTTGAAGCTTTCTTT. Residues: CSARESGVLEAFF.

This clonotype was detected many times. V is TRBV10-2 and J is TRBJ1-2, with D tentatively TRBD1 (6 bases). In germline, CDR1 is WSHSY, CDR2 SAAADI. Between the trimmed V and J ends, which lost 4 bases and 8 bases, there was a span of 20 bases. The CDR3 consists of 15 residues. CDR3 DNA: TGCGCCAGCAGTGGAGGCAGGGGCGGCTCGGGGGGCTACACCTTC. Translation gives CASSGGRGGSGGYTF.

The CDR3 region has the DNA TGTGCCATCAGGGGCAGGAGAGAAGGTACTGAAGCTTTCTTT. It encodes CAIRGRREGTEAFF. The chain couples TRBV10-3 to TRBJ1-1; no reliable D call. Trimming removed 6 bases at V and 5 bases at J, with 16 bases between. This CDR3 contains 14 residues. Germline lookup yields CDR1 ENHRY and CDR2 SYGVKD.

This clonotype has a count of ten or more. This rearrangement joins TRBV4-1 to TRBJ1-5, with TRBD1 as a possible D gene (6 bases). Trimming left V 3 bases short and J 7 bases short, with 16 bases between. The CDR3 has 15 amino acids. Germline lookup yields CDR1 MGHRA and CDR2 YSYEKL. Here the CDR3 DNA reads TGCGCCAGCAGCCAGGAAACAGGGTTCGAGCAGCCCCAGCATTTT. The encoded protein is CASSQETGFEQPQHF.

This clonotype was counted many times. The CDR3 loop is CASSLWSAGANVLTF. CDR3 DNA sequence: TGTGCCAGTAGTCTCTGGTCGGCCGGGGCCAACGTCCTGACTTTC. V gene TRBV19 combines with J gene TRBJ2-6; no reliable D call. CDR3 length equals 15 residues. The germline gives CDR1 LNHDA, CDR2 SQIVND (reference sequence). Trimming removed 5 bases at V and 4 bases at J, with 12 bases between.